This T cell receptor (beta chain) was recorded in a study of blood T cell repertoires in COVID-19. This clone was counted a single time. The CDR3 is made up of 14 amino acids. CDR1 is ENHRY, CDR2 SYGVKD, per germline. Trimming left V 4 bases short and J 2 bases short, with 12 bases between. Everyone who took part was roughly 18 to 89 years old, and they came from about two dozen US areas. Participant-reported clinical history was the basis for cohort assignment. Resolution of symptoms, clearance, or two negative PCRs was present in recovered Cohort 3 donors. TCRdb's table, derived via immunoSEQ multiplex PCR, lists solely in-frame clones and lacks some. The profile covers 250,000 to 300,000 clones, with around 90% appearing a single time and 0.8% to 1% taken by the ten largest.

The sequence derives from a woman between 25 and 40 years old who had recovered from COVID-19. The V gene is TRBV10-3, the J gene TRBJ2-7; the D gene is possibly TRBD2 (7 bases). The sequenced sample consisted of PBMCs or T cells enriched from blood (not recorded which). The CDR3 spells CAISARGAPYEQYF. The CDR3 coding sequence is TGTGCCATCAGTGCTCGGGGGGCCCCCTACGAGCAGTACTTC.